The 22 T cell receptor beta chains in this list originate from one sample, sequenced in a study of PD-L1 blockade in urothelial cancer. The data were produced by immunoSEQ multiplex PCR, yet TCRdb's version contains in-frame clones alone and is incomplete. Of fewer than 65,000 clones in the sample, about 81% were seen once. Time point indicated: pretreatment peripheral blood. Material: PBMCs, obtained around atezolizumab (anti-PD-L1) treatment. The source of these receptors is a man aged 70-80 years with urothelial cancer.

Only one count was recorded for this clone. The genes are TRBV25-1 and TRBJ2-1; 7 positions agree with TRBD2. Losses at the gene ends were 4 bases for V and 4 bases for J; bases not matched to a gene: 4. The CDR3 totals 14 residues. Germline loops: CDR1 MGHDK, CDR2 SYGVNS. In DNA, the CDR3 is TGTGCCAGCAGTGGGGAGGGAATTTACAATGAGCAGTTCTTC. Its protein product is CASSGEGIYNEQFF.

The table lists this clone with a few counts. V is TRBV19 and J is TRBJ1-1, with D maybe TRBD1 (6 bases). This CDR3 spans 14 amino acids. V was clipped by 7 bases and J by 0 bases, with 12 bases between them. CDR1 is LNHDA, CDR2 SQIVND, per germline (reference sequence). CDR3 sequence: CASTPTGMNTEAFF. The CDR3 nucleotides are TGTGCCAGTACCCCGACAGGAATGAACACTGAAGCTTTCTTT.

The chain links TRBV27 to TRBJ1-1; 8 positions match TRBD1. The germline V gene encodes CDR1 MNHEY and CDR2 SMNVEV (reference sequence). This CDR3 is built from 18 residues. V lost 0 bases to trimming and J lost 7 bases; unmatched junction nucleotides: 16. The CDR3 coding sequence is TGTGCCAGCAGTTTATCGGGATACGGGACAGGTGACTTTTTTGAAGCTTTCTTT. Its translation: CASSLSGYGTGDFFEAFF.

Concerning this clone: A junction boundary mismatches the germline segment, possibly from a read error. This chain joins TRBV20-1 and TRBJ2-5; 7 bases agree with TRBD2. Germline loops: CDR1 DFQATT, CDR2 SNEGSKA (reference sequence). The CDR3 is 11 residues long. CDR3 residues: CSARDPGGIHF. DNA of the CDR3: TGCAGTGCTAGAGATCCCGGGGGGATCCACTTC.

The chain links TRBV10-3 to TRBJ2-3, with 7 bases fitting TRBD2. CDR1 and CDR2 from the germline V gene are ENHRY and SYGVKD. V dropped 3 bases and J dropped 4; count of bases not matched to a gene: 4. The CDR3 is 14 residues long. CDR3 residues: CAISDAGAPDTQYF. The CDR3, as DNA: TGTGCCATCAGTGACGCGGGAGCGCCAGATACGCAGTATTTT.

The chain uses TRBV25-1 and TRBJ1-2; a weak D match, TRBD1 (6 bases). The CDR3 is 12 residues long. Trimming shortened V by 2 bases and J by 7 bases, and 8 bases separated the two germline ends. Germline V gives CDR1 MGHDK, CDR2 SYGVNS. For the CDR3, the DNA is TGTGCCAGCAGTGAAGGGGGCTCTGGCTACACCTTC. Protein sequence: CASSEGGSGYTF.

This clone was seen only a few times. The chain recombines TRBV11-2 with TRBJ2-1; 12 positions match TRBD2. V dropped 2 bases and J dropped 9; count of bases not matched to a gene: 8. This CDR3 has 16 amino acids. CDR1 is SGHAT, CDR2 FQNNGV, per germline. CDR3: CASSLRSSGRAGEQFF. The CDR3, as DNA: TGTGCCAGCAGCTTACGGTCTAGCGGGAGGGCCGGTGAGCAGTTCTTC.

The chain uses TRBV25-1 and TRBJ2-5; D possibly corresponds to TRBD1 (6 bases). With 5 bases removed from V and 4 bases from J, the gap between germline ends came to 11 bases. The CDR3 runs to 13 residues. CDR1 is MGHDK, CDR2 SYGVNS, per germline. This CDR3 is CASSQGTRETQYF. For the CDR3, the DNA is TGTGCCAGCAGTCAGGGGACAAGAGAGACCCAGTACTTC.

CDR3 coding DNA: TGTGCCAGCAGCCAAGATGGAGGGGCCGGCTATGGCTACACCTTC. Residues: CASSQDGGAGYGYTF. The J gene is TRBJ1-2, the V gene TRBV4-2; TRBD1 might be the D (5 bases). The CDR3 has 15 residues. V lost 0 bases and J 4 bases, leaving 12 bases between the germline ends. Per the germline V gene, CDR1 is LGHNA and CDR2 is YNFKEQ.

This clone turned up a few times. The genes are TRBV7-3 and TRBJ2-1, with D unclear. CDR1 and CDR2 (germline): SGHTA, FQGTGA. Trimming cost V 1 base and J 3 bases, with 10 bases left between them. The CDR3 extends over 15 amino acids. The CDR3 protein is CASSLIPADYNEQFF. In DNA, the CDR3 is TGTGCCAGCAGCTTAATTCCGGCGGACTACAATGAGCAGTTCTTC.

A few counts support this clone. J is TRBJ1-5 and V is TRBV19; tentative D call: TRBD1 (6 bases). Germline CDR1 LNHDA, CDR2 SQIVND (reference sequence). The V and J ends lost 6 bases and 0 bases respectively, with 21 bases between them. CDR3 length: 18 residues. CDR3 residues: CASSQESQGLYSNQPQHF. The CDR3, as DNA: TGTGCCAGTAGCCAAGAGAGTCAGGGGCTTTATAGCAATCAGCCCCAGCATTTT.

The CDR3 DNA reads as TGTGCCAGTAGTATCATCGGGACAGGGGGCACTGAAGCTTTCTTT. Its protein product is CASSIIGTGGTEAFF. The rearrangement uses TRBV19 and TRBJ1-1; 11 positions agree with TRBD1. The CDR3 spans 15 residues. Germline V CDR1 and CDR2: LNHDA, SQIVND (reference sequence). Trimming took 3 bases from V and 4 from J; bases not matched to a gene: 4.

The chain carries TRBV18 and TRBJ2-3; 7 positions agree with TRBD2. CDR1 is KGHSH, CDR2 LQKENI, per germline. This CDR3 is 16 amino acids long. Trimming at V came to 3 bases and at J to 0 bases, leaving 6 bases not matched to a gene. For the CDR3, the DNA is TGTGCCAGCTCACCGAAGGAGCGGGGAAGCACAGATACGCAGTATTTT. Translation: CASSPKERGSTDTQYF.

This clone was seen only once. CDR3 sequence reads: CASSSGGSSYNEQFF. The CDR3 DNA sequence: TGCGCCAGCAGTTCAGGGGGAAGCTCCTACAATGAGCAGTTCTTC. The V gene is TRBV5-1, the J gene TRBJ2-1; TRBD1 agrees at 7 bases. CDR3 size: 15 residues. Germline lookup yields CDR1 SGHRS and CDR2 YFSETQ. J lost 0 bases, V lost 5 bases, and 5 bases had no gene match.

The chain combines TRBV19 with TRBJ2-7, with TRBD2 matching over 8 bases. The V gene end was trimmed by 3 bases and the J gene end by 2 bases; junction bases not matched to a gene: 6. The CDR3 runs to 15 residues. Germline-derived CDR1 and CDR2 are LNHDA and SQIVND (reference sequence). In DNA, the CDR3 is TGTGCCAGTAGTATCATAGCGGGATTGGCCTACGAGCAGTACTTC. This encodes CASSIIAGLAYEQYF.

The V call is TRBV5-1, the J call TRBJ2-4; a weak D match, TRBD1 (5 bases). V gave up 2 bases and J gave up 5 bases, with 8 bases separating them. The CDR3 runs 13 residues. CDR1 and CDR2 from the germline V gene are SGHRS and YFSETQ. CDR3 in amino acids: CASSFDSENIQYF. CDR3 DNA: TGCGCCAGCAGCTTTGACAGCGAAAACATTCAGTACTTC.

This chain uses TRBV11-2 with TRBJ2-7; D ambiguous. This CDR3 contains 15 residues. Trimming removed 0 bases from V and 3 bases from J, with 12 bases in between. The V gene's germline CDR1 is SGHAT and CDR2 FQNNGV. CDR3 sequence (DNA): TGTGCCAGCAGCTTAGAAGCAGGCCTGAGCTACGAGCAGTACTTC. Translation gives CASSLEAGLSYEQYF.

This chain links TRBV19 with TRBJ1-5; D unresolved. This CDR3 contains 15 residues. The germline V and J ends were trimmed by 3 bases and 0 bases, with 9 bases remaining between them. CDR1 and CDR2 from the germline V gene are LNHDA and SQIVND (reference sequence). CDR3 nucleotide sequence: TGTGCCAGTAGTATTAGTGCGGATAGCAATCAGCCCCAGCATTTT. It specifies CASSISADSNQPQHF.

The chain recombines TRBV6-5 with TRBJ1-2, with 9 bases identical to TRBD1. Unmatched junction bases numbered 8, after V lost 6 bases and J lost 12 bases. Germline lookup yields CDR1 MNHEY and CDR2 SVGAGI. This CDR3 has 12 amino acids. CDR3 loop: CASSSMDRGHTF. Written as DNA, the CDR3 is TGTGCCAGCAGCTCGATGGACAGGGGACACACCTTC.

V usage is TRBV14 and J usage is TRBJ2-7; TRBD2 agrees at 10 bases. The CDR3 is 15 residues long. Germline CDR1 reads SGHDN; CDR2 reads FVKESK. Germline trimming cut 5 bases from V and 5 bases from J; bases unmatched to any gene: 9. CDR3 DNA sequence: TGTGCCAGCAGCTTAATTAGCGGGAGGATCAACGAGCAGTACTTC. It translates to CASSLISGRINEQYF.

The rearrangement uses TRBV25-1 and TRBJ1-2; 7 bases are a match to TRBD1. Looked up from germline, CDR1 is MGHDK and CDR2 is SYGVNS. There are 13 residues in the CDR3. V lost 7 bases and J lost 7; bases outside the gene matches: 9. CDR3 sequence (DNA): TGTGCCAGCACAGTAGACAGGGTAAGTGGCTACACCTTC. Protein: CASTVDRVSGYTF.

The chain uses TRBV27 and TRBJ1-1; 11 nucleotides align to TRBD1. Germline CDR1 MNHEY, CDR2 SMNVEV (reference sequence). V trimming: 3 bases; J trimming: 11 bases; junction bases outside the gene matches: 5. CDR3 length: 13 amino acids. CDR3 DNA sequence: TGTGCCAGCAGTTTGGGGGGACAGGGGGTTGCTTTCTTT. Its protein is CASSLGGQGVAFF.